Reported below is one T cell receptor (beta chain). Profiled with immunoSEQ multiplex PCR; TCRdb holds only in-frame clones, not every one. This table has about 84,000 clones, about 91% appearing once. The data derive from a study of OX40 agonist ivuxolimab in advanced cancers. This receptor was identified in an adult with an advanced solid tumor such as melanoma, head and neck, liver or kidney cancer. Sequenced here: CD4+ or CD8+ T cells sorted from blood, sampled in a trial of the OX40 agonist ivuxolimab.

The CDR3 region is CASSTGSQGVMGGYTF. The CDR3 nucleotides read TGTGCCAGCAGCACAGGCTCACAGGGGGTTATGGGTGGCTACACCTTC. The chain uses TRBV7-2 and TRBJ1-2; 8 bases are shared with TRBD1. Trimming removed 5 bases from V and 7 bases from J; junction bases left unmatched: 15. The CDR3 is 16 amino acids. Germline assignment: CDR1 SGHTA and CDR2 FQGNSA.